This T cell receptor beta chain was sequenced for a study of T cell responses to AZD1222 COVID-19 vaccine. Study-wide results and limits: Along spike, vaccine-associated CD4 TCRs were found throughout, with dominance at 160-218 and 743-854. Among the donors, most were white British and more were female, and clonal diversity was possibly underestimated. Researchers took repertoire samples only after the peak T cell response had come. Vaccination with two AZD1222 doses was followed by a rise in Spike-specific TCR breadth and depth.

Generated by immunoSEQ multiplex PCR, the TCRdb table keeps only in-frame clones and is missing some. The table lists approximately 24,000 clones, about nine tenths of them singletons, with about 2.7% in the top ten. The table lists this clone with a count of one. Antigen: not known. From germline, CDR1 is MNHEY and CDR2 SVGEGT. V was clipped by 6 bases and J by 9 bases; unmatched bases: 9. This CDR3 region has 13 residues. The receptor's source is an adult who received the AZD1222 COVID-19 vaccine. The source was peripheral blood, collected 28 days after the second AZD1222 dose. The chain has TRBV6-2 or TRBV6-3 and TRBJ2-7, with TRBD1 matching 9 bases. Here the CDR3 reads CASSDRGIEWQYF. The CDR3 DNA reads as TGTGCCAGCAGCGACAGGGGGATCGAATGGCAGTACTTC.